A selection of T cell receptor beta chains follows, all from one sample in a study of blood T cell repertoires in COVID-19. Profiled with immunoSEQ multiplex PCR; TCRdb holds only in-frame clones, not every one. The profile shows a few hundred thousand clones, 85% of them singletons. Input material: peripheral blood. The receptors come from a woman under 30 with acute or convalescent COVID-19. Each CDR3 is given with its conserved first and last residue. Each record gives: CDR3 DNA, CDR3 protein, D gene, clone size, V gene, J gene. D genes are given only for firm matches. The size entry is marked missing in some rows and otherwise reads once, few, many or a size class.

TGCGCCAGCAGCCCCGACTTGAACACTGAAGCTTTCTTT	CASSPDLNTEAFF	.	.	TRBV4-1	TRBJ1-1
TGTGCCAGCAGCTGGAGGAACACTGAAGCTTTCTTT	CASSWRNTEAFF	.	.	TRBV7-8	TRBJ1-1
TGTGCCAGCAGTGACTATGATGGGACAGGGACGGCTTTCTTT	CASSDYDGTGTAFF	TRBD1	.	TRBV25-1	TRBJ1-1
TGTGCCAGCAGGCCGACAGCCGGAGTGGGCGGGGAGCTGTTTTTT	CASRPTAGVGGELFF	.	.	TRBV7-9	TRBJ2-2
TGTGCCAGCAGCCGGTCTGGGGGACTAGCGAGTGCTAGCACAGATACGCAGTATTTT	CASSRSGGLASASTDTQYF	TRBD2	.	TRBV3-1/TRBV3-2	TRBJ2-3
TGTGCCAGCAGCCCCGGGACAGGGATAGATAATTCACCCCTCCACTTT	CASSPGTGIDNSPLHF	TRBD1	.	TRBV5-6	TRBJ1-6
TGCGCCAGCAGTGAGGTTTCGCAGGGACTTGCAACTAATGAAAAACTGTTTTTT	CASSEVSQGLATNEKLFF	.	.	TRBV10-2	TRBJ1-4
TGCGCCAGCAGCTTGGACGGGACAGCTATTGATCAGCCCCAGCATTTT	CASSLDGTAIDQPQHF	TRBD1	.	TRBV5-1	TRBJ1-5
TGTGCCAGCAGCCCGGGGGTGACAGCCGGGGAGCTGTTTTTT	CASSPGVTAGELFF	.	.	TRBV7-9	TRBJ2-2
TGTGCCAGCAGCGTAGAGATAAACCTCGGGACAGGGATTGGGAACTATGGCTACACCTTC	CASSVEINLGTGIGNYGYTF	TRBD1	.	TRBV9	TRBJ1-2
TGTGCCAGCAGCCCAATTCGGACTAGCGGGAGAACGGGTAATGAGCAGTTCTTC	CASSPIRTSGRTGNEQFF	TRBD2	.	TRBV27	TRBJ2-1
TGTGCCAGCAGCGCCTCGGGACAGGGGAGCTATGGCTACACCTTC	CASSASGQGSYGYTF	TRBD1	.	TRBV9	TRBJ1-2
TGTGCCAGCAGCCAGGAAAAGAGACAGGGCTCATCAGCTTTCTTT	CASSQEKRQGSSAFF	TRBD1	.	TRBV3-1/TRBV3-2	TRBJ1-1
TGCGCCAGCAGCCCGGGGATTATCACAGGGGGCAGGGACTACACTGAAGCTTTCTTT	CASSPGIITGGRDYTEAFF	TRBD1	once	TRBV5-1	TRBJ1-1
TGTGCCAGTAGTCTAAACAGGGACGCGAACACTGAAGCTTTCTTT	CASSLNRDANTEAFF	.	.	TRBV19	TRBJ1-1
TGTGCCAGCACCCTGGGCGCTGAAGCTTTCTTT	CASTLGAEAFF	.	few	TRBV3-1/TRBV3-2	TRBJ1-1
TGTGCCAGCAGCTTACAACAGGGGGATCAGCCCCAGCATTTT	CASSLQQGDQPQHF	TRBD1	few	TRBV7-6	TRBJ1-5
TGTGCCAGCAGCCCGGAAAATACAGGGTTTGCTTCCGAGCAGTACTTC	CASSPENTGFASEQYF	.	once	TRBV5-4	TRBJ2-7
TGCGCCAGCAGCTTCGGGACAGAACAAGAGACCCAGTACTTC	CASSFGTEQETQYF	TRBD1	.	TRBV5-1	TRBJ2-5
TGTGCCAGCAGTCCTCACCCGGCGGGGATAGGCTATGGCTACACCTTC	CASSPHPAGIGYGYTF	.	.	TRBV27	TRBJ1-2
TGTGCCAGCAGCCCGGGAGGACTAGCGACCCACGAGCAGTACTTC	CASSPGGLATHEQYF	TRBD2	few	TRBV7-2	TRBJ2-7
TGTGCCAGCAGTGTAACAGGGGGCCGCGGAGCTTTCTTT	CASSVTGGRGAFF	TRBD1	.	TRBV6-4	TRBJ1-1
TGTGCCAGCAGTTTAAGCGGGGGGGCGGAGACCCAGTACTTC	CASSLSGGAETQYF	TRBD2	.	TRBV9	TRBJ2-5
TGTGCCAGTAGATCCCGTCCGGGGACCTACGAGCAGTACTTC	CASRSRPGTYEQYF	.	.	TRBV19	TRBJ2-7
TGTGCCAGCAACAGGGACGGCACCGGGGAGCTGTTTTTT	CASNRDGTGELFF	.	.	TRBV6-5	TRBJ2-2
TGTGCCAGCAGTGCGTGGCAGGTGGTTAATTCACCCCTCCACTTT	CASSAWQVVNSPLHF	.	.	TRBV27	TRBJ1-6
TGTGCCAGCAGCGCGACTGCTAGCACAGATACGCAGTATTTT	CASSATASTDTQYF	.	.	TRBV7-2	TRBJ2-3
TGCGCCAGCAGCTTTCAGGGGGCGGATTCACCCCTCCACTTT	CASSFQGADSPLHF	TRBD1	.	TRBV5-1	TRBJ1-6
TGCAGTGCTAGTTCGGGACTGGCGGGGTCGACCCAGTACTTC	CSASSGLAGSTQYF	.	.	TRBV20-1	TRBJ2-5
TGTGCCAGCAGCAGGGACAGCCCCCAAGAGACCCAGTACTTC	CASSRDSPQETQYF	TRBD1	.	TRBV6-5	TRBJ2-5
TGCAGTGCTAGTCTGACTAGCGGGGGGTACGAGCAGTACTTC	CSASLTSGGYEQYF	TRBD2	.	TRBV20-1	TRBJ2-7
TGTGCCATCAGTGGGAGACAGGTAGTCTACAATGAGCAGTTCTTC	CAISGRQVVYNEQFF	.	.	TRBV10-3	TRBJ2-1
TGCAGCGGGGAGGGAAACACTGAAGCTTTCTTT	CSGEGNTEAFF	.	once	TRBV29-1	TRBJ1-1
TGTGCCAGCAAACTGGGACATCAGGGCACTGAAGCTTTCTTT	CASKLGHQGTEAFF	.	once	TRBV7-9	TRBJ1-1
TGCGCCAGCAGCTCCGACAGAGCGAACACTGAAGCTTTCTTT	CASSSDRANTEAFF	.	.	TRBV5-1	TRBJ1-1
TGTGCCAGCAGCTTTATTAGTAGGGGTCTGGGGAACTATGGCTACACCTTC	CASSFISRGLGNYGYTF	.	.	TRBV7-9	TRBJ1-2
TGTGCCAGCAGTTCGTCCTGGAGCTCCTACAATGAGCAGTTCTTC	CASSSSWSSYNEQFF	.	.	TRBV6-5	TRBJ2-1
TGCGCCAGCAGCCCTGGGGCTAGCGGGGGGATAGAGACCCAGTACTTC	CASSPGASGGIETQYF	TRBD2	.	TRBV4-1	TRBJ2-5
TGTGCCAGCAGCTTAGACAGGGGCATATACAATGAGCAGTTCTTC	CASSLDRGIYNEQFF	TRBD1	.	TRBV7-8	TRBJ2-1
TGTGCCAGCAGTTTTAACCAGGGCTATGGCTACACCTTC	CASSFNQGYGYTF	.	.	TRBV27	TRBJ1-2
TGCGCCAGCAGCAAACAGGGGGCGAGCTACAATGAGCAGTTCTTC	CASSKQGASYNEQFF	TRBD1	.	TRBV10-1	TRBJ2-1
TGCGCCAGCACTAGCGGGGGGTCCCATGGAGAGACCCAGTACTTC	CASTSGGSHGETQYF	TRBD2	.	TRBV5-1	TRBJ2-5
TGTGCCAGCAGCAAGGGACTTCGGGGGACGAACACTGAAGCTTTCTTT	CASSKGLRGTNTEAFF	.	.	TRBV9	TRBJ1-1
TGTGCCAGCAGCTTAGCCGGCGGCAGGGCGACCCAGTACTTC	CASSLAGGRATQYF	.	.	TRBV7-2	TRBJ2-5
TGTGCCAGTAGTACTGAGGGGACAGGGTTGCCGAGTGGCTACACCTTC	CASSTEGTGLPSGYTF	TRBD1	.	TRBV19	TRBJ1-2
TGTGCCAGCAGTGACTCTCGCGGGGGGGTGAATGAGCAGTTCTTC	CASSDSRGGVNEQFF	TRBD2	.	TRBV6-4	TRBJ2-1
TGTGCCAGCAGCTTGGGGAGCTCTGGAAACACCATATATTTT	CASSLGSSGNTIYF	.	.	TRBV7-9	TRBJ1-3
TGTGCCAGCAGCTATGACAGGGGGTATTACGAGCAGTACTTC	CASSYDRGYYEQYF	TRBD1	.	TRBV6-6	TRBJ2-7
TGTGCCAGCCAACCGGGGAGGGGCACTGAAGCTTTCTTT	CASQPGRGTEAFF	.	.	TRBV5-4	TRBJ1-1
TGCGCCAGCAGCCAAGAGGCAGGGCTTTCTTGGGCTTTCTTT	CASSQEAGLSWAFF	.	.	TRBV4-1	TRBJ1-1
TGTGCCAGCAGCTTAGAGGCAGGGTTTGGCTACACCTTC	CASSLEAGFGYTF	.	.	TRBV7-9	TRBJ1-2